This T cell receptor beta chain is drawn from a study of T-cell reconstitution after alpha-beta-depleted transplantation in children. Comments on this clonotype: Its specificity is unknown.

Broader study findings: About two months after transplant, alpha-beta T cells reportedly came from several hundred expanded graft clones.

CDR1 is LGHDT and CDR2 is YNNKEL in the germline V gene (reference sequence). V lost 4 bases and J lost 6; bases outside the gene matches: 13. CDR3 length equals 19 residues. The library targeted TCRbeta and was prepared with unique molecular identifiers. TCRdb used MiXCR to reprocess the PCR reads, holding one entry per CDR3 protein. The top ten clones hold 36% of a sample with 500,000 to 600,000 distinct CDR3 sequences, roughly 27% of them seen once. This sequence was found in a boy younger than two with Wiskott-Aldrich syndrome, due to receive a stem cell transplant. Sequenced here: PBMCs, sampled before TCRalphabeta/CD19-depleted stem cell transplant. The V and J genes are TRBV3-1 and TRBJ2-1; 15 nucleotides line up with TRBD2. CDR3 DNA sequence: TGTGCCAGCAGCCCCAATCCCGGGACTAGCGGGAGGAGGGTCAATGAGCAGTTCTTC. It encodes CASSPNPGTSGRRVNEQFF.